The present TCR beta chain was sequenced within a study of T cell changes during pregnancy in multiple sclerosis. This CDR3 is built from 17 residues. Generated by immunoSEQ multiplex PCR, the TCRdb table keeps only in-frame clones and is missing some. Among about 98,000 clones listed, 92% were seen once. The receptor comes from a female donor in good health, enrolled as a control in a pregnancy study. This chain connects TRBV21-1 to TRBJ2-2; TRBD1, the table's D call, was not compared with the DNA. TRBV21-1 is given as a pseudogene. This specimen was peripheral blood, taken after pregnancy. For the CDR3, the DNA is TGTGCCAGCAGCAGGTTGACAGGGGGCGGGAACACCGGGGAGCTGTTTTTT. It codes for CASSRLTGGGNTGELFF.